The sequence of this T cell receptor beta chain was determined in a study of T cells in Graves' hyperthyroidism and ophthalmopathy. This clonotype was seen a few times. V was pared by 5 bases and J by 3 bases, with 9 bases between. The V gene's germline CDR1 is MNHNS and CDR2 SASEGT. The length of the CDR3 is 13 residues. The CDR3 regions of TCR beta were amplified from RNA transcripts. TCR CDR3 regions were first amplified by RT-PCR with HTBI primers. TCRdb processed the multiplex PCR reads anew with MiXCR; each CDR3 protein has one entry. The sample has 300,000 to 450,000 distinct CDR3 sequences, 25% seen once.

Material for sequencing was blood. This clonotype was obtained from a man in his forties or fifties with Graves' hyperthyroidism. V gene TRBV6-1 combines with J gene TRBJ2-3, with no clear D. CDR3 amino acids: CASSLENTDTQYF. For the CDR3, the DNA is TGTGCCAGCAGTTTGGAGAATACAGATACGCAGTATTTT.